This TCR beta chain derives from a study of identical twins. Study results and caveats: Conclusions rested on cross-sectional statistics rather than following the same donors.

This clonotype came up a few times. Its antigen is still unknown. A universal primer site was incorporated via template switching, and the cDNA contained unique molecular identifiers. Each CDR3 protein gets one entry after TCRdb re-called the 5' RACE reads with MiXCR. The profile covers approximately 700,000 distinct CDR3 sequences, with around a sixth appearing a single time and around 14% taken by the ten largest. Another study also made use of these data, one on T cells expressing NK-cell markers. From that paper: The eight sequenced donors comprised seven who were HCMV-seropositive and one who was seronegative.

This TCR derives from a woman aged 18 to 35 in good health. Input material: PBMCs.

CDR3 loop: CASTYDREIYGYTF. The CDR3 DNA reads as TGTGCCAGCACCTATGACAGGGAGATTTATGGCTACACCTTC. The chain couples TRBV12-3 or TRBV12-4 to TRBJ1-2; 7 positions agree with TRBD1. V lost 7 bases, J lost 5 bases, and 10 bases stayed unmatched. CDR3 length: 14 residues.